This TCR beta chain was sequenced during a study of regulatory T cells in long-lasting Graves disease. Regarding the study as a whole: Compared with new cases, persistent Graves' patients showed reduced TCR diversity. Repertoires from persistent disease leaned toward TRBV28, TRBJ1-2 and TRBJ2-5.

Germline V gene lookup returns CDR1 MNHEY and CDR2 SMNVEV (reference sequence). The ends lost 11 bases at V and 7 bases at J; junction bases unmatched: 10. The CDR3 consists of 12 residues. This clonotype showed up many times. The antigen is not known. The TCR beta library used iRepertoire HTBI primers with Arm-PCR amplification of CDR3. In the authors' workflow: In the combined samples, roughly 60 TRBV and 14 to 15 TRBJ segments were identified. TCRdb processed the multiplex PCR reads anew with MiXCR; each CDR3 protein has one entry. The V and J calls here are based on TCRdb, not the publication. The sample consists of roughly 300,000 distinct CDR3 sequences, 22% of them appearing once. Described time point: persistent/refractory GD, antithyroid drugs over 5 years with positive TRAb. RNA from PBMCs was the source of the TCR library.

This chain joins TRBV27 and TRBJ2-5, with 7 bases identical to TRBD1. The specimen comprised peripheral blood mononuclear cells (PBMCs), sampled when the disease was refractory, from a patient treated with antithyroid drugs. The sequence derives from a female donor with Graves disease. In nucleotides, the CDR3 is TGTGCCGCCAGAGACAGGGATTGGACCCAGTACTTC. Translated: CAARDRDWTQYF.